This entry features one T cell receptor beta chain sequence. These data come from a study of cytomegalovirus exposure and HLA in healthy donors. The PCR ran on 60 Vbeta and 13 Jbeta primers. TCRdb keeps only in-frame clones here, not all; method: immunoSEQ multiplex PCR. The sample lists approximately 170,000 clones, 80% to 90% occurring once. Germline loops: CDR1 SGHNT, CDR2 YYREEE (reference sequence). V lost 6 bases to trimming and J lost 10 bases, with 17 bases between them. The CDR3 has 13 residues. The V call is TRBV5-4, the J call TRBJ2-1; the D gene is possibly TRBD2 (5 bases). Sequencing was done on a sample of PBMCs. This receptor was identified in a woman in her late teens or twenties in good health and CMV-seronegative. Here the CDR3 reads CASKGDGRREQFF. The CDR3 DNA reads as TGTGCCAGCAAAGGCGACGGGCGGAGGGAGCAGTTCTTC.